This T cell receptor beta chain emerged from a study of blood T cell repertoires in COVID-19. In the study overall: The United States, Italy and Spain provided the acute and convalescent COVID-19 samples. T cells, B-cell-depleted T cells, or PBMCs provided the cDNA or gDNA that served as material.

Per the study methods: Nucleated cell counts were estimated from reference gene primer amplification. Some clones are missing from TCRdb's copy, which holds only in-frame ones; the method was immunoSEQ multiplex PCR. That table furnishes V, J and clone size, whereas the DNA furnished D and trimming. The sample carries about 38,000 clones, roughly 94% recorded once. There are 14 residues in the CDR3. V lost 1 base to trimming and J lost 5 bases, with 12 bases between them. Germline lookup yields CDR1 SEHNR and CDR2 FQNEAQ (reference sequence). The specimen sequenced was peripheral blood. The chain recombines TRBV7-9 with TRBJ2-7, with TRBD1 as a possible D gene (6 bases). This sequence originates from a human donor with active COVID-19. The donor label of this sample is uncertain. The CDR3, as DNA: TGTGCCAGCAGCTTAGACAGGGTAATCCACGAGCAGTACTTC. It codes for CASSLDRVIHEQYF.